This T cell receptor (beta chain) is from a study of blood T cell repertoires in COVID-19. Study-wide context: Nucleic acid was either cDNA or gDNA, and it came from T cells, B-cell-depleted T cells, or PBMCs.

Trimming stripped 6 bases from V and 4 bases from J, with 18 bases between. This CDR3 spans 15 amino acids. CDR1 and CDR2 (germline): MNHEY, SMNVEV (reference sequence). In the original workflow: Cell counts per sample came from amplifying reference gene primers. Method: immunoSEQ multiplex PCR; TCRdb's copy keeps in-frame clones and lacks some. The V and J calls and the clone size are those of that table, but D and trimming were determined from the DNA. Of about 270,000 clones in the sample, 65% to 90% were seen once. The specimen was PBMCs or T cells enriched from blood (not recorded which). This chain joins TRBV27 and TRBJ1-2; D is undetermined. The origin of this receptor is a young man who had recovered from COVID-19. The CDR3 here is CASRRVAGDSYGYTF. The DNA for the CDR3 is TGTGCCAGCAGGCGGGTGGCAGGAGACTCCTATGGCTACACCTTC.